Shown below are 26 T cell receptor beta chains from a single sample sequenced in a study of blood T cells in healthy people across ages (dated by TCRdb to the mid-2010s). The library was made by 5' RACE. Instrument on record: Illumina HiSeq 2500. A second PCR of 7 to 11 cycles was run with a J-beta primer mix and a sample-barcoded 5' primer. TCRdb reanalyzed the raw reads on its own, using fastp at Q25 for trimming and MiXCR for clone calling, and kept in-frame beta chains. Each entry merges the rows of one CDR3 protein and shows their most common DNA and genes. This sample lists about 940,000 distinct CDR3 sequences; approximately 49% were detected once. The ten largest clones add up to around an eighth of the sample. Sequenced: blood. The origin of the receptors is a man aged 25 to 40 in good health.

This clonotype has just a few counts. The genes are TRBV12-3 or TRBV12-4 and TRBJ2-7, with 9 bases matching TRBD2. The CDR3 runs 15 residues. After removal of 2 bases from V and 3 bases from J, the junction contained 5 bases not matched to a gene. The CDR3 loop reads CASSLSSSGVYEQYF. In DNA form, the CDR3 reads TGTGCCAGCAGTTTAAGCTCTAGCGGGGTCTACGAGCAGTACTTC.

A few counts support this clonotype. The V call is TRBV5-1, the J call TRBJ2-1; 7 nucleotides line up with TRBD1. CDR1 SGHRS and CDR2 YFSETQ come from the germline V gene. Trimming at V came to 1 base and at J to 2 bases, leaving 3 bases not matched to a gene. This CDR3 spans 15 amino acids. CDR3 DNA sequence: TGCGCCAGCAGCTTGACAGGGGAGACCTACAATGAGCAGTTCTTC. The encoded protein is CASSLTGETYNEQFF.

This clonotype was picked up a small number of times. V usage is TRBV6-1 and J usage is TRBJ2-7; D is perhaps TRBD1 (6 bases). The CDR3 runs 17 residues. Trimming pared 6 bases from V and 2 bases from J, leaving 23 bases between. From germline, CDR1 is MNHNS and CDR2 SASEGT. The CDR3 sequence: CASRSGARTPDTYEQYF. CDR3 sequence (DNA): TGTGCCAGCAGATCAGGGGCCCGGACTCCCGATACCTACGAGCAGTACTTC.

In this sample, this clonotype turned up many times. The rearrangement uses TRBV10-3 and TRBJ2-3; D unclear. Looked up from germline, CDR1 is ENHRY and CDR2 is SYGVKD. The V gene lost 3 bases and the J gene lost 1 base, with 5 bases spanning the gap. The CDR3 runs to 13 residues. The chain's CDR3 is CAISETGTDTQYF. In DNA form, the CDR3 reads TGTGCCATCAGTGAAACAGGCACAGATACGCAGTATTTT.

This clonotype was observed a few times. This chain uses TRBV4-1 with TRBJ1-1, with D possibly being TRBD1 (5 bases). CDR1 MGHRA and CDR2 YSYEKL come from the germline V gene. The CDR3 has 15 amino acids. V gave up 1 base and J gave up 7 bases, with 16 bases separating them. CDR3 in DNA: TGCGCCAGCAGCCAAGCATCATTGGGGCAGAGTGAAGCTTTCTTT. It encodes CASSQASLGQSEAFF.

Concerning this clonotype itself: The germline gene is not matched at one end of the junction; a read error may be the cause. The V gene is TRBV4-1, the J gene TRBJ1-2; D remains ambiguous. The CDR3 length is 13 residues. Germline V gives CDR1 MGHRA, CDR2 YSYEKL. CDR3 amino acids: CAISQQVDYGYTF. The DNA for the CDR3 is TGCGCCATCAGCCAGCAGGTTGACTATGGCTACACCTTC.

This chain connects TRBV6-1 to TRBJ1-2; D is perhaps TRBD1 (5 bases). The CDR3 loop spans 14 amino acids. Germline loops: CDR1 MNHNS, CDR2 SASEGT. V was clipped by 0 bases and J by 4 bases, with 9 bases between them. The CDR3: CASSEAGDTYGYTF. CDR3 coding DNA: TGTGCCAGCAGTGAAGCGGGGGATACCTATGGCTACACCTTC.

This chain links TRBV20-1 with TRBJ2-3, with D possibly being TRBD1 or TRBD2 (5 bases each). Germline values: CDR1 DFQATT, CDR2 SNEGSKA (reference sequence). V dropped 3 bases and J dropped 7 bases, with 17 bases sitting between them. The length of the CDR3 is 14 residues. This chain's CDR3 is CSASNPGTVYTQYF. The CDR3, as DNA: TGCAGTGCTAGTAACCCGGGGACCGTGTATACGCAGTATTTT.

The chain is built from TRBV3-1 and TRBJ2-7; 11 bases are a match to TRBD1. J lost 6 bases, V lost 3 bases, and 7 bases had no gene match. The CDR3 loop spans 15 amino acids. Germline V gene lookup returns CDR1 LGHDT and CDR2 YNNKEL (reference sequence). CDR3: CASSQRDRGEFEQYF. The DNA of the CDR3 is TGTGCCAGCAGCCAGAGGGACAGGGGGGAGTTCGAGCAGTACTTC.

The V and J genes are TRBV5-1 and TRBJ2-1; TRBD1 matches 7 bases. Germline V CDR1 and CDR2: SGHRS, YFSETQ. V was pared by 1 base and J by 1 base, with 2 bases of the junction left unmatched. This CDR3 contains 15 residues. In DNA form, the CDR3 reads TGCGCCAGCAGCTTGACAGGGGAGTCCTACAATGAGCAGTTCTTC. It translates to CASSLTGESYNEQFF. The full variable domain, its missing parts supplied by reference TRBV5-1 and TRBJ2-1, is KAGVTQTPRYLIKTRGQQVTLSCSPISGHRSVSWYQQTPGQGLQFLFEYFSETQRNKGNFPGRFSGRQFSNSRSEMNVSTLELGDSALYLCASSLTGESYNEQFFGPGTRLTVL.

The chain links TRBV7-2 to TRBJ2-4; 8 bases agree with TRBD1. CDR1 and CDR2 from the germline V gene are SGHTA and FQGNSA. Losses at the gene ends were 3 bases for V and 5 bases for J; bases not matched to a gene: 9. The CDR3 length is 16 residues. In nucleotides, the CDR3 is TGTGCCAGCAGCTTTCTTTCCGGGACAGGAGAAAACATTCAGTACTTC. Its translation is CASSFLSGTGENIQYF.

The V call is TRBV24-1, the J call TRBJ2-2, with D possibly matching TRBD1 (5 bases). CDR3 length: 15 residues. CDR1 and CDR2 (germline): KGHDR, SFDVKD. Between the trimmed V and J ends, which lost 4 bases and 1 base, there was a span of 9 bases. As DNA, the CDR3 is TGTGCCACCAGTGACCCGACAGTGAACACCGGGGAGCTGTTTTTT. Amino acid sequence: CATSDPTVNTGELFF.

This clonotype was detected only a few times. The rearrangement uses TRBV6-5 and TRBJ1-2, with TRBD1 as a possible D gene (5 bases). Germline CDR1 reads MNHEY; CDR2 reads SVGAGI. CDR3 size: 14 residues. Trimming removed 7 bases at V and 7 bases at J, with 19 bases between. The CDR3 DNA reads as TGTGCCAGCACCCTGGGGACCGGTGTATCTGGCTACACCTTC. Translating it yields CASTLGTGVSGYTF.

This clonotype was observed a handful of times. This rearrangement joins TRBV5-4 to TRBJ1-6; 10 bases map to TRBD1. The junction had 6 bases not matched to a gene; V was cut back by 5 bases and J by 7 bases. The CDR3 runs to 15 residues. The germline CDR1 and CDR2 sequences are SGHNT and YYREEE (reference sequence). CDR3 nucleotides: TGTGCCAGCAGATGGGTGGGACAGGGGAATTCACCCCTCCACTTT. Residues: CASRWVGQGNSPLHF. The variable domain in full, with the rest retrieved from reference TRBV5-4 and TRBJ1-6, is ETGVTQSPTHLIKTRGQQVTLRCSSQSGHNTVSWYQQALGQGPQFIFQYYREEENGRGNFPPRFSGLQFPNYSSELNVNALELDDSALYLCASRWVGQGNSPLHFGNGTRLTVT.

This clonotype has a handful of counts. V and J are TRBV10-3 and TRBJ2-7; D is undetermined. Germline V gives CDR1 ENHRY, CDR2 SYGVKD. This CDR3 is built from 13 residues. V lost 10 bases to trimming and J lost 5 bases, with 18 bases between them. CDR3 sequence reads: CATTQDLRHEQYF. The CDR3, as DNA: TGTGCCACCACCCAGGACCTCCGGCACGAGCAGTACTTC.

This chain joins TRBV14 and TRBJ1-1; tentative D call: TRBD1 (6 bases). V lost 1 base, J lost 3 bases, and 12 bases lay in between. The CDR3 extends over 15 amino acids. The germline V gene has CDR1 SGHDN and CDR2 FVKESK. The CDR3 sequence is CASSQVGGGDTEAFF. The CDR3 region has the DNA TGTGCCAGCAGCCAAGTAGGAGGGGGGGACACTGAAGCTTTCTTT.

The chain uses TRBV7-2 and TRBJ2-7, with 9 bases that match TRBD2. The CDR3 consists of 15 residues. Germline lookup yields CDR1 SGHTA and CDR2 FQGNSA. V shed 5 bases, J shed 6 bases, and the junction held 11 bases outside the gene matches. This CDR3 is CASSRAPGLALEQYF. CDR3 nucleotide sequence: TGTGCCAGCAGCCGGGCCCCGGGACTAGCTCTCGAGCAGTACTTC. Full variable domain (missing parts from reference TRBV7-2 and TRBJ2-7): GAGVSQSPSNKVTEKGKDVELRCDPISGHTALYWYRQSLGQGLEFLIYFQGNSAPDKSGLPSDRFSAERTGGSVSTLTIQRTQQEDSAVYLCASSRAPGLALEQYFGPGTRLTVT.

This clonotype was detected ten times or more. The chain recombines TRBV5-1 with TRBJ2-1; no clear D gene. Trimming shortened V by 5 bases and J by 8 bases, and 17 bases separated the two germline ends. The CDR3 has 14 amino acids. CDR1 is SGHRS and CDR2 is YFSETQ in the germline V gene. The CDR3 reads CASSPGGSLDEQFF. CDR3 sequence (DNA): TGCGCCAGCAGTCCAGGTGGAAGCTTGGATGAGCAGTTCTTC.

The V call is TRBV5-1, the J call TRBJ2-6; D may correspond to TRBD1 or TRBD2 (6 bases each). CDR3 length: 17 amino acids. Germline loops: CDR1 SGHRS, CDR2 YFSETQ. Trimming took off 0 bases at V and 0 bases at J, with 10 bases between the two ends. The CDR3 bases are TGCGCCAGCAGCTTGGCGGGGGCTAACTCTGGGGCCAACGTCCTGACTTTC. It codes for CASSLAGANSGANVLTF.

The chain has TRBV5-1 and TRBJ2-5, with D tentatively TRBD2 (5 bases). CDR1 and CDR2 (germline): SGHRS, YFSETQ. This CDR3 has 15 residues. V lost 4 bases and J lost 5, with 18 bases in between. The CDR3 region has the DNA TGCGCCAGCAGCCCAGTAAGAGGGTCGAGGGAGACCCAGTACTTC. Amino acids: CASSPVRGSRETQYF.

This clonotype was recorded at least ten times. The chain links TRBV20-1 to TRBJ2-7; 12 bases are a match to TRBD1. The J segment lost 6 bases and the V segment lost 0 bases, leaving 6 bases of the junction unmatched. There are 15 residues in the CDR3. Germline CDR1 reads DFQATT; CDR2 reads SNEGSKA (reference sequence). The CDR3 loop reads CSARDQGTGGFEQYF. The CDR3 DNA reads TGCAGTGCTAGAGATCAGGGGACAGGGGGCTTCGAGCAGTACTTC.

This clonotype was seen a few times. The chain combines TRBV9 with TRBJ2-3, with TRBD1 identical over 10 bases. V shed 3 bases and J 0 bases; nucleotides not matched to a gene: 7. Germline CDR1 is SGDLS and CDR2 is YYNGEE. The CDR3 extends over 17 amino acids. CDR3 in DNA: TGTGCCAGCAGCGCTGATCGGGGACAGGGGAGCACAGATACGCAGTATTTT. Its protein product is CASSADRGQGSTDTQYF. The full variable domain, completed using reference TRBV9 and TRBJ2-3, is DSGVTQTPKHLITATGQRVTLRCSPRSGDLSVYWYQQSLDQGLQFLIQYYNGEERAKGNILERFSAQQFPDLHSELNLSSLELGDSALYFCASSADRGQGSTDTQYFGPGTRLTVL.

The chain carries TRBV14 and TRBJ2-3; 12 bases are shared with TRBD2. Germline values: CDR1 SGHDN, CDR2 FVKESK. This CDR3 region has 17 residues. J was trimmed by 5 bases and V by 2 bases; bases with no gene match: 8. CDR3 amino acids: CASSQPSTSGSIDTQYF. The CDR3 DNA follows: TGTGCCAGCAGCCAACCATCGACTAGCGGGAGTATAGATACGCAGTATTTT.

A word on this clonotype: At one boundary the junction diverges from the germline segment, which might be a read error. This rearrangement joins TRBV10-3 to TRBJ2-6; D is ambiguous. This CDR3 spans 14 amino acids. Germline values: CDR1 ENHRY, CDR2 SYGVKD. CDR3 DNA: TGTGCCATCAGAGACATCTCTGGGACCAACGTCCTGACTTTC. This sequence encodes CAIRDISGTNVLTF.

The genes are TRBV7-9 and TRBJ2-3, with no clear D. The CDR3 is made up of 14 amino acids. The V end was cut by 5 bases, the J end by 7 bases, with 16 bases between. The germline V gene has CDR1 SEHNR and CDR2 FQNEAQ (reference sequence). CDR3 amino acids: CASSPPGASHTQYF. The CDR3, as DNA: TGTGCCAGCAGCCCACCCGGAGCCTCACATACGCAGTATTTT.

The table lists this clonotype with many counts. J is TRBJ2-3 and V is TRBV12-3 or TRBV12-4; no reliable D call. The length of the CDR3 is 12 residues. The V end lost 6 bases, the J end lost 2 bases, and 6 bases lay between the germline ends. The CDR3 DNA reads as TGTGCCAGCAGCGAAGACACAGATACGCAGTATTTT. It encodes CASSEDTDTQYF.